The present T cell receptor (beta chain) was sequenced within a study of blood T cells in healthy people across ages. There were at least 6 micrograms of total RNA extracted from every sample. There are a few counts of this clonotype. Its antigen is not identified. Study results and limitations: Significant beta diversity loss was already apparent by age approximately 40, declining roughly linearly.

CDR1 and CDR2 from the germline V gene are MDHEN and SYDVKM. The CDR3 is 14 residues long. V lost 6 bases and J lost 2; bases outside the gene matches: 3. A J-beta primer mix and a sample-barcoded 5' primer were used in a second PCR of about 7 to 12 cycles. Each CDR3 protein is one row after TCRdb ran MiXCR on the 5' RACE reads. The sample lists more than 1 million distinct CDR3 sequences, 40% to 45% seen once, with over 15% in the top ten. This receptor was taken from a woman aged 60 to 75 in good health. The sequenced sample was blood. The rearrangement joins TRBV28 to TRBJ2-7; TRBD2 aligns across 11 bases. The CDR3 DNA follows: TGTGCCAGCAGCCAACTAGCGGGAGCCTACGAGCAGTACTTC. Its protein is CASSQLAGAYEQYF.